These T cell receptor beta chains were read from a single sample in a study of T cell responses to AZD1222 COVID-19 vaccine. Profiled with immunoSEQ multiplex PCR; TCRdb holds only in-frame clones, not every one. Of 150,000 or so clones listed, more than 85% are singletons. Sequenced material: peripheral blood, taken on day 0 of AZD1222 vaccination. The receptors were gathered from an adult in good health. Each CDR3 is given with its conserved first and last residue. Clone size is not always given. Where it is, it says once, few, many or a class for expanded clones.

v_gene	j_gene	abundance	CDR3aa
TRBV28	TRBJ2-2	once	CASSLGFSGELFF
TRBV20-1	TRBJ1-2	NA	CSATGGRGYTF
TRBV20-1	TRBJ2-1	once	CSASGQGGSGRANEQFF
TRBV11-1	TRBJ2-7	NA	CASSDGQGLSYEQYF
TRBV30	TRBJ1-1	NA	CAWTVTGATEAFF
TRBV24-1	TRBJ2-1	NA	CATSDLSRAGTEQFF
TRBV13	TRBJ2-3	NA	CASSMPGLAGGHGTDTQYF
TRBV13	TRBJ2-1	NA	CASSHPLSSYNEQFF
TRBV6-2/TRBV6-3	TRBJ2-7	NA	CASSKQGLLHEQYF
TRBV4-3	TRBJ1-5	NA	CASSQVVNQPQHF
TRBV7-9	TRBJ1-6	once	CASSPDMANSPLHF
TRBV24-1	TRBJ2-2	NA	CATSGAYGELFF
TRBV19	TRBJ1-6	NA	CASSIWEGQGHNSPLHF
TRBV5-1	TRBJ1-6	NA	CASSSGAGAYSPLHF
TRBV10-3	TRBJ1-2	NA	CAISQGYGYTF
TRBV25-1	TRBJ2-1	NA	CASSKRTERNEQFF
TRBV14	TRBJ2-7	NA	CASSQRGTPSNQVPYEQYF
TRBV5-1	TRBJ2-2	NA	CASSEGQGPVGTGELFF
TRBV6-6	TRBJ1-5	NA	CASSSRGRPRYQPQHF
TRBV6-2/TRBV6-3	TRBJ2-7	NA	CASSQGPSSYEQYF
TRBV7-3	TRBJ2-2	once	CASSLRATGELFF
TRBV10-2	TRBJ1-5	few	CASSDGHGGNQPQHF
TRBV30	TRBJ1-5	NA	CAWSQRSNQPQHF
TRBV19	TRBJ1-1	NA	CASSEKRDGWNTEAFF
TRBV7-8	TRBJ2-1	NA	CASSLASLVEQFF
TRBV5-1	TRBJ2-1	NA	CASSHSGGEYNEQFF
TRBV30	TRBJ2-7	NA	CAWSSGRTDEQYF
TRBV2	TRBJ1-1	NA	CASSLGGRNAEAFF
TRBV6-2/TRBV6-3	TRBJ2-1	NA	CASSTEGVGEQFF
TRBV19	TRBJ1-2	NA	CASSPEGQVLNYGYTF
TRBV24-1	TRBJ2-1	NA	CATSAPGEGVYNEQFF
TRBV12-3/TRBV12-4	TRBJ2-7	NA	CASSPLGVVEQYF
TRBV27	TRBJ2-1	NA	CASSLSWVGSEQFF
TRBV18	TRBJ2-3	NA	CASSPIQFKPTDTQYF
TRBV4-2	TRBJ2-4	NA	CASSQPGTGSNIQYF
TRBV29-1	TRBJ1-1	NA	CSVDGGQSYTEAFF
TRBV28	TRBJ1-2	NA	CASSLGGGVRYGYTF
TRBV28	TRBJ2-7	NA	CASSLSAGAYEQYF
TRBV7-3	TRBJ2-4	NA	CASSLTGDRLKNIQYF
TRBV9	TRBJ2-7	once	CASSAGVSYEQYF
TRBV7-2	TRBJ2-7	NA	CASSFTGPQGEQYF
TRBV19	TRBJ2-5	NA	CASSTRAEETQYF
TRBV5-6	TRBJ1-1	NA	CASSLVGGSETFF